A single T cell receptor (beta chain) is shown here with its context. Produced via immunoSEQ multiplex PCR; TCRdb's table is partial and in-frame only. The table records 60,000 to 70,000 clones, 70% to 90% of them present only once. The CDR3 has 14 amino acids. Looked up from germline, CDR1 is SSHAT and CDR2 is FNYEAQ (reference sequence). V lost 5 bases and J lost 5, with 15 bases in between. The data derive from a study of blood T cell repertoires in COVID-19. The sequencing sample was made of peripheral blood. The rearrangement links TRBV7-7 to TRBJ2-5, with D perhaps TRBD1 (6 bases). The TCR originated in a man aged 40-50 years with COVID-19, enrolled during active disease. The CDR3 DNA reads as TGTGCCAGCAGCCTTTCTACAGGGCTGGAGACCCAGTACTTC. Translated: CASSLSTGLETQYF. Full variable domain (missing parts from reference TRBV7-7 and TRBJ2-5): GAGVSQSPRYKVTKRGQDVTLRCDPISSHATLYWYQQALGQGPEFLTYFNYEAQPDKSGLPSDRFSAERPEGSISTLTIQRTEQRDSAMYRCASSLSTGLETQYFGPGTRLLVL.